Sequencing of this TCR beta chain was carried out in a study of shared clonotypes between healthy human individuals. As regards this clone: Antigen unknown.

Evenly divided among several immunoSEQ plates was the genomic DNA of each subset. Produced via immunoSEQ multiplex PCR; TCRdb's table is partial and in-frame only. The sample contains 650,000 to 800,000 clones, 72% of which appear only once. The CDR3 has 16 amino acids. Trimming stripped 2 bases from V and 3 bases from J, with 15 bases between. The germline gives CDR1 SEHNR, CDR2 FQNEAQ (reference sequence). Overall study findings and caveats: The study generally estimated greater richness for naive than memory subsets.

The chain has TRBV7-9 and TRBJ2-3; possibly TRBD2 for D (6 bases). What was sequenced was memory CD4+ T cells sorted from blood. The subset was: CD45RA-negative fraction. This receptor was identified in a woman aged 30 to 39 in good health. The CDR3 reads CASSLTAARETDTQYF. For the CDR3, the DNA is TGTGCCAGCAGCTTAACGGCCGCACGGGAGACAGATACGCAGTATTTT.